This TCR beta chain was captured by sequencing in a study of T cells after yellow fever vaccination. At least ten counts were recorded for this clonotype. The antigen is not known. CDR1 and CDR2 (germline): DFQATT, SNEGSKA (reference sequence). The CDR3 has 14 amino acids. The study's findings and limits: A weaker secondary response peaked on day 5, the primary on day 15.

TCRdb itself ran the 5' RACE reads through MiXCR, one entry per CDR3 protein. The repertoire holds 450,000 to 600,000 distinct CDR3 sequences, approximately 12% seen once, with around 15% in the top ten. The sequence was obtained from a man younger than 40 who received the YFV17D yellow fever vaccine. The gene calls are TRBV20-1 and TRBJ2-1, with 9 nucleotides matching TRBD2. Specimen: PBMCs, collected on the day of the yellow fever booster vaccination. As DNA, the CDR3 is TGCAGCGCGGGGGGGGAGGGCCCCTACAATGAGCAGTTCTTC. This gives the protein CSAGGEGPYNEQFF.